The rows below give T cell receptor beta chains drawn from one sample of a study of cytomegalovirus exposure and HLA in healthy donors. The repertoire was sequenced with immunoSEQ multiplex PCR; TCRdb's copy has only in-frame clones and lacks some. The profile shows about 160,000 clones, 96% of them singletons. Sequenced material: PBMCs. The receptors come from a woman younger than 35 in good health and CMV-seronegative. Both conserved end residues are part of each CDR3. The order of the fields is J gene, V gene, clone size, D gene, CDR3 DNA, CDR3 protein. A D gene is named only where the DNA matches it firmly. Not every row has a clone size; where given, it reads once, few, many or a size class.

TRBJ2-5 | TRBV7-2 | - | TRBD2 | TGTGCCAGCAGGGTTGCGGGGGGACAAGAGACCCAGTACTTC | CASRVAGGQETQYF
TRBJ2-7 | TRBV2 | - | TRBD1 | TGTGCCAGCACCCTTAGACAGGGGCATACCTACGAGCAGTACTTC | CASTLRQGHTYEQYF
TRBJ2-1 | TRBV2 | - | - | TGTGCCAGCAACGGACACCTAAACAATGAGCAGTTCTTC | CASNGHLNNEQFF
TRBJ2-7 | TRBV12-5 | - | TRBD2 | TGTGCTAGTGCCCCGGGGGGGCCTAGCTCCTACGAGCAGTACTTC | CASAPGGPSSYEQYF
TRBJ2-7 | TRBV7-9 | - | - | TGTGCCAGCAGCTCGACCGGGACACACTACGAGCAGTACTTC | CASSSTGTHYEQYF
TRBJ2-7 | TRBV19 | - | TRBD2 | TGTGCCAGTAGAAAAAGCGGGGAAGCCTACGAGCAGTACTTC | CASRKSGEAYEQYF
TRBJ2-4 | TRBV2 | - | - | TGTGCCAGCAAGCAGGGAATTGGCAAAAACATTCAGTACTTC | CASKQGIGKNIQYF
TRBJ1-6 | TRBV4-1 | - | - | TGCGCCAGCAGCCACCTAGGGGGGGGGTCACCCCTCCACTTT | CASSHLGGGSPLHF
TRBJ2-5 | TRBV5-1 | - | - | TGCGCCAGCAGCTCTAATCCCCAAACCAGGTCAGAGACCCAGTACTTC | CASSSNPQTRSETQYF
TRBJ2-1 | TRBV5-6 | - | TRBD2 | TGTGCCAGCAGCTTTCGGGTGACTAGCTCTAATGAGCAGTTCTTC | CASSFRVTSSNEQFF
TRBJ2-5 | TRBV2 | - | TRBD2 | TGTGCCAGCAGTGGACGCGGGGGGGACCAAGAGACCCAGTACTTC | CASSGRGGDQETQYF
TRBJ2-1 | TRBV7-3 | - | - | TGTGCCAGCAGCTTAAGTCGAAGCCACAATGAGCAGTTCTTC | CASSLSRSHNEQFF
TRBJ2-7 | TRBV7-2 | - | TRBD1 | TGTGCCAGCAGCCCATGGGTGGGACAGAACTACGAGCAGTACTTC | CASSPWVGQNYEQYF
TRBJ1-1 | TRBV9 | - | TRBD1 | TGTGCCAGCAGCCCACGGGACAGGACGAACACTGAAGCTTTCTTT | CASSPRDRTNTEAFF
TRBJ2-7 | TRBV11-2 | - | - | TGTGCCAGCAGCTTAGATGGGAGGTCTTCCTACGAGCAGTACTTC | CASSLDGRSSYEQYF
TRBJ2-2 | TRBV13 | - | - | TGTGCCAGCAGCTTAGATGAGGAGATCGGGGAGCTGTTTTTT | CASSLDEEIGELFF
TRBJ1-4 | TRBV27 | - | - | TGTGCCAGCAGGGACTTGGAAAGCGAAAAACTGTTTTTT | CASRDLESEKLFF
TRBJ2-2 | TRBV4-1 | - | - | TGCGCCAGCAGCACCCGACAGGAGGTCACCGGGGAGCTGTTTTTT | CASSTRQEVTGELFF
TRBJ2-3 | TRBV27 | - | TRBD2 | TGTGCCAGCAGGCCCGGTGGCGGGGGGGCCGATACGCAGTATTTT | CASRPGGGGADTQYF
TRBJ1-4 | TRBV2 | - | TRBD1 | TGTGCCAGCAGTGGGTCAGGGGGAGAAAAACTGTTTTTT | CASSGSGGEKLFF
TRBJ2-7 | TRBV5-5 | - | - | TGTGCCACCCCGACCAGAGGACCTGGTAAGGACGGGACCTACGAGCAGTACTTC | CATPTRGPGKDGTYEQYF
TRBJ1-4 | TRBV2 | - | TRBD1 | TGTGCCAGCAGTGAGAACCAGGGGGCAACTAATGAAAAACTGTTTTTT | CASSENQGATNEKLFF
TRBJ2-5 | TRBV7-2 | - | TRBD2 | TGTGCCAGCAGTCCTACCCCGCGCGGGGGGGCGGGAGAGACCCAGTACTTC | CASSPTPRGGAGETQYF
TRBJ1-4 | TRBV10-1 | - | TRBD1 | TGCGCCAACCTGGACAGGGTCGAAAAACTGTTTTTT | CANLDRVEKLFF
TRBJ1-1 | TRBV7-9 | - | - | TGTGCCAGCAGCTTAACAGGGAGTGTGAACACTGAAGCTTTCTTT | CASSLTGSVNTEAFF
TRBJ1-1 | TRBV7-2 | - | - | TGTGCCAGCAGCCATCCGAGGAACACTGAAGCTTTCTTT | CASSHPRNTEAFF
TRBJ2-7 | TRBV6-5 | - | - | TGTGCCAGCAGTTACGGGGGGGCCTTAGGGGAGCAGTACTTC | CASSYGGALGEQYF
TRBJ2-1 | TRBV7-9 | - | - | TGTGCCAGCAGCTCACACCACGACAGTCTCTTCAATGAGCAGTTCTTC | CASSSHHDSLFNEQFF
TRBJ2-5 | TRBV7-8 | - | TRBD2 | TGTGCCAGCAGCTTATTACCGGGGGGAGGACAAGAGACCCAGTACTTC | CASSLLPGGGQETQYF
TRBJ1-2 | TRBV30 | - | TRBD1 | TGTGCCTGGAATGTGGACAGGGCTCATGGCTACACCTTC | CAWNVDRAHGYTF
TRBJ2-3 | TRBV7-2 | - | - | TGTGCCAGCAGCCCTGGGGCCGCCGATACGCAGTATTTT | CASSPGAADTQYF
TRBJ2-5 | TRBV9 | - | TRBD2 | TGTGCCAGCAGCGGACCCGGGGGGGAGACCCAGTACTTC | CASSGPGGETQYF
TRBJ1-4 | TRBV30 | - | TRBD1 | TGTGCCTGGAGTGTACAGGGGACAAGAAAACTGTTTTTT | CAWSVQGTRKLFF
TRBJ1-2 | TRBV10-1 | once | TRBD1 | TGCGCCAGCAGGCAGACAGGGCAGTTTAACTATGGCTACACCTTC | CASRQTGQFNYGYTF
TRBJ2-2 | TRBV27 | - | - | TGTGCCAGCAGTTTCCAGGCCGCGAACACCGGGGAGCTGTTTTTT | CASSFQAANTGELFF
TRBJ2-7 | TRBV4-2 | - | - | TGTGCCAGCAGCCGCGAGGGATCCTACGAGCAGTACTTC | CASSREGSYEQYF
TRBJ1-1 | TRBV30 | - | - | TGTGCCTGGAGTGTAACGAGAGAAGCTTTCTTT | CAWSVTREAFF
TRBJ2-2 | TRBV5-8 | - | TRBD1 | TGTGCCAGCAGCCCAACGGACAGGGTACGGATCACCGGGGAGCTGTTTTTT | CASSPTDRVRITGELFF
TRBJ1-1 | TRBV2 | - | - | TGTGCCAGCAGTGGGACACCGGGAGGGCATGAAGCTTTCTTT | CASSGTPGGHEAFF
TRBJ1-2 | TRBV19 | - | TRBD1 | TGTGCCAGTAGGCATACAGGGGTGGTAGGCTACACCTTC | CASRHTGVVGYTF
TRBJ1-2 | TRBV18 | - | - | TGTGCCAGCTCCCTCGGGAGCAGTGAATATGGCTACACCTTC | CASSLGSSEYGYTF
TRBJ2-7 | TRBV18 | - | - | TGTGCCAGCTCACCTGGGACACAGGCCGCAAGCGAGCAGTACTTC | CASSPGTQAASEQYF
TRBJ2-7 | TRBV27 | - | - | TGTGCCAGCAGTTTTCAGGGGTCTCCCCACGAGCAGTACTTC | CASSFQGSPHEQYF
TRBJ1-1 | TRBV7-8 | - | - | TGTGCCAGCAGCTTAGAGGGGCCAAATGAAGCTTTCTTT | CASSLEGPNEAFF
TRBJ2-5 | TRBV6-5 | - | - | TGTGCCAGCAGTTGGGACTCCAAAGAGACCCAGTACTTC | CASSWDSKETQYF
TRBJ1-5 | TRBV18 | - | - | TGTGCCAGCTCAGTACAGGGACTAGGGCAGCCCCAGCATTTT | CASSVQGLGQPQHF
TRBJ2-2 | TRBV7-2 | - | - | TGTGCCAGCAGCGTAGATCCGGAGCTTGCGTTCACCGGGGAGCTGTTTTTT | CASSVDPELAFTGELFF
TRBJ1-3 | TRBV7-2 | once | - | TGTGCCAGCAGCTTAGGGGACCGGGGGGCCAACTCTGGAAACACCATATATTTT | CASSLGDRGANSGNTIYF
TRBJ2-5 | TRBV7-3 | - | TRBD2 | TGTGCCAGCAGCTCTAGCGGGGGGGCCGGAGAGACCCAGTACTTC | CASSSSGGAGETQYF
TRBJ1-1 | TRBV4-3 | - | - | TGCGCCAGCAGCCAAGGGACAGTGAACACTGAAGCTTTCTTT | CASSQGTVNTEAFF
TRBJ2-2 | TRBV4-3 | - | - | TGCGCCAGCAGCCAATCCCCCGGGAACACCGGGGAGCTGTTTTTT | CASSQSPGNTGELFF
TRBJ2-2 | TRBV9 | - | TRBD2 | TGTGCCAGCAGCGTAGTACAAAGCGGGGGGCCGGGGGAGCTGTTTTTT | CASSVVQSGGPGELFF
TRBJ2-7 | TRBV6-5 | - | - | TGTGCCAGCAGTTACGCTCAGGAGGGGAGGCAGTACTTC | CASSYAQEGRQYF
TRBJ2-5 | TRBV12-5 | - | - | TGTGCTAGTGGTTTTGGAACAGCCCAAGAGACCCAGTACTTC | CASGFGTAQETQYF
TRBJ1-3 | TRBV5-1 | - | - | TGCGCCAGCAGCTTGGACGGACCTACTAGGGGAAACACCATATATTTT | CASSLDGPTRGNTIYF
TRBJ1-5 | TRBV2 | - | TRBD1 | TGTGCCAGCGGACCAGGGGGACAGCCCCAGCATTTT | CASGPGGQPQHF
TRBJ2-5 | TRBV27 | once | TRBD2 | TGTGCCAGCAGTTTAAGGGCTAGCGGGGGGCAAACCCAGTACTTC | CASSLRASGGQTQYF